This T cell receptor (beta chain) was captured in a study of blood T cell repertoires in COVID-19. Looking at the study overall: Samples taken during acute and convalescent COVID-19 were collected in the United States, Italy and Spain. From T cells, B-cell-depleted T cells, or PBMCs came the material, which was cDNA or gDNA.

Here immunoSEQ multiplex PCR was the method, and the copy in TCRdb shows in-frame clones only, minus some. Here the sample spans more than 200,000 clones, about 88% being singletons. Trimming stripped 6 bases from V and 1 base from J, with 12 bases between. Germline V lookup: CDR1 SGHTA, CDR2 FQGTGA. This CDR3 region has 15 residues. The sequenced material came from peripheral blood. The genes are TRBV7-3 and TRBJ2-2; a weak D match, TRBD2 (5 bases). The receptor's source is a man aged 35-49 years with acute or convalescent COVID-19. The CDR3: CASSQGLKNTGELFF. The CDR3 nucleotides read TGTGCCAGCAGTCAAGGACTTAAGAACACCGGGGAGCTGTTTTTT.